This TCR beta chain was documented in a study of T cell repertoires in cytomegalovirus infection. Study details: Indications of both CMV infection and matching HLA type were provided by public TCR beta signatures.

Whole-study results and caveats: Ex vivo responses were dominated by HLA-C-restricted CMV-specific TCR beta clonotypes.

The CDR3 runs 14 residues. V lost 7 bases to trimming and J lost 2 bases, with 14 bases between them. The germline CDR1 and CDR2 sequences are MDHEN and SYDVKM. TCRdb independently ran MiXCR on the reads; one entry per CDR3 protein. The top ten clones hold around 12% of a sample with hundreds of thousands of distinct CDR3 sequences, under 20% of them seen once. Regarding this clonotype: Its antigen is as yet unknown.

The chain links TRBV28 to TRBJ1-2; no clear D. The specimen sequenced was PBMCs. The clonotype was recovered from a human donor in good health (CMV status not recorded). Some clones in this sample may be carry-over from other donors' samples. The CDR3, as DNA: TGTGCCAGCACCCGAGACCGGATCAACTATGGCTACACCTTC. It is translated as CASTRDRINYGYTF.